This T cell receptor (beta chain) was retrieved from a study of monozygotic twins with inflammatory bowel disease. Study-wide findings and caveats: The existence of one strong signal or clonotype linked to IBD lacked support.

TCRdb reprocessed the 5' RACE reads and reports one entry per CDR3 protein, with no DNA. The sample features approximately 110,000 distinct CDR3 sequences, with roughly 12% in its top ten. Worth noting for this clonotype: Its antigen remains unidentified.

This CDR3 has 14 residues. This sequence joins TRBV12-3 or TRBV12-4 and TRBJ1-4; there is no DNA to check the TCRdb D call of TRBD1. Sequencing used blood. The clonotype originates from a human donor with ulcerative colitis or Crohn's disease, or a healthy co-twin of an affected twin (not recorded which). CDR3 loop: CASCGQGADEKLLF.